This is a list of T cell receptor beta chains from one sample in a study of blood T cell repertoires in COVID-19. TCRdb keeps only in-frame clones here, not all; method: immunoSEQ multiplex PCR. The table includes 200,000 to 250,000 clones, 88% detected once. Input material: PBMCs or T cells enriched from blood (not recorded which). Receptors originate from a young woman who had recovered from COVID-19. CDR3s include the opening cysteine and the closing phenylalanine or tryptophan. A D gene is named only where the DNA matches it firmly. Not all rows give a size; the values are once, few, many and, for expanded clones, a class.

D,size,V,J,DNA,CDR3
TRBD2,-,TRBV6-6,TRBJ2-1,TGTGCCAGCAGTTACGGGCTAGCGGGGGGGGACAATGAGCAGTTCTTC,CASSYGLAGGDNEQFF
-,-,TRBV28,TRBJ1-2,TGTGCCAGCAGTTCAGGGATCTATGGCTACACCTTC,CASSSGIYGYTF
TRBD2,-,TRBV9,TRBJ2-7,TGTGCCAGCAGCGTGTCGTCCTCGGGACTACGGTACGAGCAGTACTTC,CASSVSSSGLRYEQYF
-,-,TRBV7-2,TRBJ1-1,TGTGCCAGCAGACCAACTGTTACCGTGAACACTGAAGCTTTCTTT,CASRPTVTVNTEAFF
TRBD2,-,TRBV10-3,TRBJ2-2,TGTGCCATCAGTGAATCAGCGGGGGGAGGCGCCGGGGAGCTGTTTTTT,CAISESAGGGAGELFF
-,-,TRBV11-2,TRBJ1-2,TGTGCCAGCAGCTTCCAGGGTGCTCTCTCTGGCTACACCTTC,CASSFQGALSGYTF
-,-,TRBV7-3,TRBJ2-1,TGTGCCAGCAGCCCCCCAGGGGAAGGTGGTGAGCAGTTCTTC,CASSPPGEGGEQFF
TRBD1,-,TRBV11-1,TRBJ1-3,TGTGCCAGCAGCACATCCGGGACAGGGGCTTGGAACACCATATATTTT,CASSTSGTGAWNTIYF
TRBD1,-,TRBV7-9,TRBJ1-1,TGTGCCAGCAGCTTATACAGGGTGAGGACAGGGGCTTATACTGAAGCTTTCTTT,CASSLYRVRTGAYTEAFF
TRBD2,-,TRBV3-1/TRBV3-2,TRBJ2-7,TGTGCCAGCAGCCAGTCCGGACTAGCGGGCTCCTACTCCTACGAGCAGTACTTC,CASSQSGLAGSYSYEQYF
-,few,TRBV12-3/TRBV12-4,TRBJ1-3,TGTGCCAGCAGTCGGGGGTCTGGAAACACCATATATTTT,CASSRGSGNTIYF
-,-,TRBV5-1,TRBJ1-4,TGCGCCAGCAGCCTAGGTGGGGGACTTGGCGAAAAACTGTTTTTT,CASSLGGGLGEKLFF
-,-,TRBV19,TRBJ1-2,TGTGCCAGTAGTACCCGACCTGGGCCATATGGCTACACCTTC,CASSTRPGPYGYTF
-,-,TRBV7-6,TRBJ2-2,TGTGCCAGCAGCCCGCTGGCAGGTCGGAACACCGGGGAGCTGTTTTTT,CASSPLAGRNTGELFF
-,-,TRBV13,TRBJ2-5,TGTGCCAGCAGCTCGCGGGGAAGTGAGACCCAGTACTTC,CASSSRGSETQYF
TRBD2,once,TRBV5-6,TRBJ2-3,TGTGCCAGCAGCCCCCGGACTAGCGGGGGGGACACAGATACGCAGTATTTT,CASSPRTSGGDTDTQYF
-,-,TRBV29-1,TRBJ1-1,TGCAGCGGCCAGGTTAACGTGAACACTGAAGCTTTCTTT,CSGQVNVNTEAFF
-,-,TRBV11-2,TRBJ1-1,TGTGCCAGCTCGCGACAGGTTCTTGATTTCTTT,CASSRQVLDFF
TRBD2,-,TRBV19,TRBJ2-3,TGTGCCAGTAGTCCAACTAGCGGGGGGGCCCCTTTCACAGATACGCAGTATTTT,CASSPTSGGAPFTDTQYF
TRBD1,once,TRBV11-1,TRBJ2-3,TGTGCCAGCAGACCCGGGACAGGCACAGATACGCAGTATTTT,CASRPGTGTDTQYF
TRBD1,-,TRBV29-1,TRBJ1-2,TGCAGCTCACCGACAGGGTTCTATGGCTACACCTTC,CSSPTGFYGYTF
-,-,TRBV27,TRBJ1-2,TGTGCCAGCAGTTTAGGAGAGGGAATAGGTGGCTACACCTTC,CASSLGEGIGGYTF
TRBD1,-,TRBV29-1,TRBJ1-4,TGCAGCGTTGAAGAAGGGCGGGACAGGGGGCGAGTAAAACTGTTTTTT,CSVEEGRDRGRVKLFF
-,-,TRBV2,TRBJ2-5,TGTGCCAGCAGTGCGGACACACTCAGGTGGGAGACCCAGTACTTC,CASSADTLRWETQYF
-,-,TRBV7-9,TRBJ2-3,TGTGCCAGCAGCACAACCCTGCAGGGCTCAGATACGCAGTATTTT,CASSTTLQGSDTQYF
-,-,TRBV11-1,TRBJ2-3,TGTGCCAGCAGGTCAGGGGCGCTCCACGGCACAGATACGCAGTATTTT,CASRSGALHGTDTQYF
-,-,TRBV5-6,TRBJ1-2,TGTGCCAGCAGCCTCAGGGGTGCGGTTTATTATGGCTACACCTTC,CASSLRGAVYYGYTF
-,-,TRBV25-1,TRBJ1-1,TGTGCCAGCAGTGGATCACAGGGAGTGAAGACTGAAGCTTTCTTT,CASSGSQGVKTEAFF
TRBD1,-,TRBV16,TRBJ1-3,TGTGCCAGCAGCCAGCAGACAGGGGCCTTCTCTGGAAACACCATATATTTT,CASSQQTGAFSGNTIYF
-,-,TRBV11-3,TRBJ2-2,TGTGCCAGCAGCTTTGGGACTCCGACCGGGGAGCTGTTTTTT,CASSFGTPTGELFF
TRBD2,-,TRBV9,TRBJ2-7,TGTGCCAGCAGCGTAGACACGGGGGGGTCCTACGAGCAGTACTTC,CASSVDTGGSYEQYF
-,-,TRBV9,TRBJ2-5,TGTGCCAGCAGCGTAACCCCCGGCAGGGATGGGGAGACCCAGTACTTC,CASSVTPGRDGETQYF
-,-,TRBV18,TRBJ2-2,TGTGCCAGCCAGGGATATGAGAACACCGGGGAGCTGTTTTTT,CASQGYENTGELFF
TRBD2,-,TRBV7-2,TRBJ2-7,TGTGCCAGCAGCCCGACTAGCGGGGGTTACTACGAGCAGTACTTC,CASSPTSGGYYEQYF
TRBD1,-,TRBV9,TRBJ2-2,TGTGCCAGCATGAAGGGGGCTACGGACACCGGGGAGCTGTTTTTT,CASMKGATDTGELFF
-,-,TRBV4-2,TRBJ2-7,TGTGCCAGCAGCCAAGAGGAGGTCACGGCAACCGAGCAGTACTTC,CASSQEEVTATEQYF
-,few,TRBV4-2,TRBJ1-6,TGTGCCAGCAGTTCCGATGGGGCGGCGACCCCCAGTTCACCCCTCCACTTT,CASSSDGAATPSSPLHF
TRBD2,-,TRBV11-2,TRBJ2-4,TGTGCCAGCAGCTTAGATCCGGGACTAGTGAAAAACATTCAGTACTTC,CASSLDPGLVKNIQYF
TRBD2,-,TRBV19,TRBJ2-1,TGTGCCAGTTCTCAAGGACTAGCGGGGGCGAATGAGCAGTTCTTC,CASSQGLAGANEQFF
TRBD1,-,TRBV29-1,TRBJ2-3,TGCAGCGTCGCCCTGGGACAGGAGGGAGCAGATACGCAGTATTTT,CSVALGQEGADTQYF